Each of the 2 T cell receptor beta chains below was sequenced from the same sample in a study of T cell responses to AZD1222 COVID-19 vaccine. Only in-frame clones appear in the TCRdb table, and some are missing; sequencing was by immunoSEQ multiplex PCR. The sample consists of about 120,000 clones, 70% to 90% of them appearing once. The starting material was peripheral blood, obtained on day 0 of MenACWY control vaccination. These receptors were obtained from an adult in good health.

CDR3 in DNA: TGCGCCAGCAGCCAAGATCTAGCGGGGGCCCTCGTACAAGAGACCCAGTACTTC. Protein sequence: CASSQDLAGALVQETQYF. The V and J genes are TRBV4-3 and TRBJ2-5, with TRBD2 matching over 10 bases. V lost 0 bases and J lost 2; bases outside the gene matches: 9. This CDR3 spans 18 amino acids. Germline values: CDR1 LGHNA, CDR2 YSLEER.

The chain combines TRBV28 with TRBJ2-7; TRBD1 aligns across 11 bases. The V gene end was trimmed by 6 bases and the J gene end by 4 bases; junction bases not matched to a gene: 8. This CDR3 has 15 amino acids. Germline V gene lookup returns CDR1 MDHEN and CDR2 SYDVKM. CDR3 loop: CASSRGQGGYYEQYF. The CDR3 coding sequence is TGTGCCAGCAGCCGGGGACAGGGGGGTTATTACGAGCAGTACTTC.